This T cell receptor (beta chain) was sequenced in a study of shared clonotypes between healthy human individuals. Across the study: Three CD4 naive, three CD4 memory, two CD8 naive and one CD8 memory plate were used per donor.

From CD4+ cells came CD45RA+ naive and CD45RA-negative memory subsets. Sorted-subset replicate PCRs used 150 to 200 ng DNA, 30,000 or so T cell genomes. Method: immunoSEQ multiplex PCR; TCRdb's copy keeps in-frame clones and lacks some. The table shows about 1.5 million clones, with 95% to 99% occurring only once. Germline CDR1 and CDR2: SGHTS and YDEGEE. V shed 5 bases and J 5 bases; nucleotides not matched to a gene: 7. The CDR3 runs to 14 residues. Whole-study findings and limits: Richness estimates generally favored naive over memory subsets.

This clone was seen just once. Its antigen is unknown. The sequenced sample was naive CD4+ T cells sorted from blood. The subset was: CD45RA+ positively selected. The chain links TRBV5-8 to TRBJ1-2; the match to TRBD1 covers 9 bases. This receptor was obtained from a man aged 25 to 45 in good health. CDR3 DNA: TGTGCCAGCAGATGGGACAGGGTTCGGTATGGCTACACCTTC. Translated, it gives CASRWDRVRYGYTF.